The 15 T cell receptor beta chains presented below share a single source sample, sequenced in a study of T cell changes during pregnancy in multiple sclerosis (dated by TCRdb to between 2018 and 2020). Library preparation used the immunoSEQ multiplex PCR assay. TCRdb stores this immuneACCESS table with in-frame sequences only. Part of the clones is absent; in the studies checked, under half of the shortfall reflects unresolved V genes, and no reason is known for the rest. Here the sample has 70,000 to 100,000 clones; around 93% occur a single time. The ten largest clones represent about 2% of the sample. The source was peripheral blood, collected in the third trimester of pregnancy. These receptor sequences come from a female donor with multiple sclerosis, enrolled in a pregnancy study.

The chain couples TRBV7-8 to TRBJ2-3, with TRBD1 matching over 7 bases. Germline assignment: CDR1 SGHVS and CDR2 FQNEAQ. This CDR3 is built from 17 residues. The V segment lost 3 bases and the J segment 3 bases; nucleotides outside the gene matches: 12. The CDR3 sequence is CASSLNKGGSRTDTQYF. Here the CDR3 DNA reads TGTGCCAGCAGCTTGAATAAAGGGGGCAGTCGAACAGATACGCAGTATTTT.

The rearrangement joins TRBV7-9 to TRBJ2-5, with D perhaps TRBD1 (6 bases). Trimming removed 3 bases from V and 3 bases from J, with 20 bases in between. CDR1 SEHNR and CDR2 FQNEAQ come from the germline V gene (reference sequence). The CDR3 contains 17 residues. This CDR3 is CASSLGQGEGLEETQYF. The CDR3 region has the DNA TGTGCCAGCAGCTTGGGACAAGGCGAGGGGCTTGAAGAGACCCAGTACTTC.

CDR3 nucleotides: TGTGCCAGCAGCTCCAGGACTCCCCGGGTCGAGCAGTTCTTC. This codes for CASSSRTPRVEQFF. The chain employs TRBV7-9 and TRBJ2-1; possibly TRBD2 for D (5 bases). The V and J ends lost 4 bases and 10 bases respectively, with 17 bases between them. CDR3 length: 14 residues. Germline CDR1 reads SEHNR; CDR2 reads FQNEAQ (reference sequence).

The chain has TRBV7-6 and TRBJ2-2; the D gene is possibly TRBD1 (6 bases). Germline CDR1 and CDR2: SGHVS and FNYEAQ. V was shortened by 5 bases and J by 4 bases, with 17 bases between the two germline ends. This CDR3 is built from 16 residues. CDR3 protein: CASSPARGSSTGELFF. In DNA, the CDR3 is TGTGCCAGCAGCCCAGCTAGGGGGAGCTCCACCGGGGAGCTGTTTTTT.

The chain uses TRBV6-5 and TRBJ2-5; 9 bases fit TRBD2. Looked up from germline, CDR1 is MNHEY and CDR2 is SVGAGI. The V gene end was trimmed by 6 bases and the J gene end by 1 base; junction bases not matched to a gene: 6. This CDR3 region has 15 residues. The CDR3 sequence is CASRKTSGLQETQYF. In nucleotides, the CDR3 is TGTGCCAGCAGAAAGACTAGCGGACTCCAAGAGACCCAGTACTTC.

This CDR3 reads CASSLGTGDQPQHF. DNA for the CDR3: TGTGCCAGCAGTTTAGGGACAGGGGATCAGCCCCAGCATTTT. The chain is built from TRBV28 and TRBJ1-5, with TRBD1 identical over 10 bases. Germline lookup yields CDR1 MDHEN and CDR2 SYDVKM. The J segment lost 5 bases and the V segment lost 2 bases, leaving 0 bases of the junction unmatched. The CDR3 has 14 amino acids.

The gene calls are TRBV19 and TRBJ1-2; 9 positions match TRBD1. Germline lookup yields CDR1 LNHDA and CDR2 SQIVND (reference sequence). The CDR3 spans 14 residues. Trimming at V came to 3 bases and at J to 5 bases, leaving 4 bases not matched to a gene. CDR3 bases: TGTGCCAGTAGTATTTCGGACAGGGGATATGGCTACACCTTC. This encodes CASSISDRGYGYTF.

The J gene is TRBJ1-4, the V gene TRBV14; no clear D. Trimming cost V 4 bases and J 8 bases, with 17 bases left between them. CDR3 length: 15 residues. Germline values: CDR1 SGHDN, CDR2 FVKESK. The CDR3, as DNA: TGTGCCAGCAGCCCACCGGCCTCACGAGGGGAAAAACTGTTTTTT. Protein sequence: CASSPPASRGEKLFF.

This clone was detected only once. The rearrangement uses TRBV9 and TRBJ1-1; the D is unclear. In germline, CDR1 is SGDLS, CDR2 YYNGEE. The V gene lost 4 bases and the J gene lost 1 base, with 8 bases spanning the gap. The CDR3 contains 13 residues. CDR3 region: CASSQVGNTEAFF. Here the CDR3 DNA reads TGTGCCAGCAGCCAGGTAGGGAACACTGAAGCTTTCTTT.

This chain joins TRBV5-6 and TRBJ2-7; 11 bases map to TRBD2. J gave up 3 bases and V 4 bases, and 6 bases lay outside the gene matches. This CDR3 contains 15 residues. Germline CDR1 is SGHDT and CDR2 is YYEEEE. CDR3 sequence reads: CASSPRLAGFYEQYF. The CDR3 DNA follows: TGTGCCAGCAGCCCCCGACTAGCGGGGTTCTACGAGCAGTACTTC.

The CDR3 region is CASLDRNTEAFF. The CDR3, as DNA: TGTGCCAGCCTTGACAGAAACACTGAAGCTTTCTTT. This rearrangement joins TRBV2 to TRBJ1-1; possibly TRBD1 for D (5 bases). CDR1 SNHLY and CDR2 FYNNEI come from the germline V gene. V was clipped by 8 bases and J by 2 bases, with 9 bases between them. CDR3 length: 12 residues.

This rearrangement joins TRBV9 to TRBJ2-7; 7 nucleotides agree with TRBD2. The ends lost 1 base at V and 5 bases at J; junction bases unmatched: 6. Germline CDR1 reads SGDLS; CDR2 reads YYNGEE. The CDR3 has 14 amino acids. CDR3 DNA sequence: TGTGCCAGCAGCGTACGCGGGAGTGTCGACGAGCAGTACTTC. This translates into CASSVRGSVDEQYF.

The chain couples TRBV4-3 to TRBJ2-2; possible D gene TRBD1, 6 bases. This CDR3 spans 14 amino acids. Germline CDR1 reads LGHNA; CDR2 reads YSLEER. Trimming took 4 bases from V and 5 from J, leaving 11 bases between them. The CDR3: CASSLARGTGELFF. In DNA, the CDR3 is TGCGCCAGCAGCCTGGCTAGGGGGACCGGGGAGCTGTTTTTT.

This clone was counted between two and nine times. CDR3 DNA sequence: TGTGCCAGCAGCTTAGGTCGGCAGGGGGCGATCACCTTC. Translated, it gives CASSLGRQGAITF. This chain links TRBV7-2 with TRBJ1-2, with TRBD1 identical over 8 bases. Germline CDR1 is SGHTA and CDR2 is FQGNSA. Trimming removed 1 base from V and 13 bases from J; junction bases left unmatched: 8. CDR3 length: 13 residues.

The gene calls are TRBV29-1 and TRBJ2-7; 9 nucleotides match TRBD2. Germline V gene lookup returns CDR1 SQVTM and CDR2 ANQGSEA. V dropped 8 bases and J dropped 4; count of bases not matched to a gene: 6. This CDR3 comprises 12 residues. The CDR3 nucleotides are TGCAGCTTTAGCGGGAGTGGTTACGAGCAGTACTTC. Residues: CSFSGSGYEQYF.